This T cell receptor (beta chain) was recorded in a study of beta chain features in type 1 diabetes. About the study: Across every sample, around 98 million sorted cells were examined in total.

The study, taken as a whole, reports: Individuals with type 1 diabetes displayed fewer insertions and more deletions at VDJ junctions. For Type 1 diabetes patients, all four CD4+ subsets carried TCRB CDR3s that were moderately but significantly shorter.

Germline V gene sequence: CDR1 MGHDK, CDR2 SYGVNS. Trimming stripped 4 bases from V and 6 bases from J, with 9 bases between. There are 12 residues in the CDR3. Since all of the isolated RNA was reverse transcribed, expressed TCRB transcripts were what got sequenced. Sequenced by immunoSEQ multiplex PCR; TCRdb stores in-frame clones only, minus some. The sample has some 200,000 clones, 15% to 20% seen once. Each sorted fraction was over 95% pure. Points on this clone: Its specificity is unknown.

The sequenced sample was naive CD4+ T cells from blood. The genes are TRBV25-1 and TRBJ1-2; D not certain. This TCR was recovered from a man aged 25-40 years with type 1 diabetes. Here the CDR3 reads CASSGHSDGYTF. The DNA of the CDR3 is TGTGCCAGCAGTGGTCACTCAGATGGCTACACCTTC.